This T cell receptor (beta chain) originates from a study of shared clonotypes between healthy human individuals (dated by TCRdb to the early 2020s). About the investigation overall: A few men and two women, aged 18 to 49 years, made up the cohort. Leukapheresis yielded between about 0.9 and 9 billion PBMCs per donor. For each donor, CD4 naive and CD4 memory were each run on three plates, CD8 naive on two plates, and CD8 memory on one plate. Different laboratories and diverse techniques were used to prepare libraries and sequence TCR repertoires, to increase sequencing depth and limit assay-specific biases. The study deeply sequenced blood TCR repertoires of five healthy adults to estimate repertoire size and the extent of clonotype sharing between individuals.

Study-wide conclusions, independent of this receptor: Estimated clonotype richness was generally larger for naive than for memory subsets. Higher generation probabilities were observed for clonotypes shared by all four sorted-subset donors than for non-shared clonotypes. Sharing across several donors was observed for around 5% of naive CD4, 3% to 3.5% of naive CD8, over 2% of memory CD4, and around 0.4% of memory CD8 clonotypes. The genetic and exposure-history diversity represented was limited by the small number of donors. Pairwise subsampling led to the expectation that sequencing depth would affect the degree of clonotype sharing among donors. Incomplete sequencing was indicated by rarefaction of sorted-subset datasets, despite the large sequencing depth. Sampling was restricted to blood, and TCR repertoires in tissues likely differ from the TCR repertoires found in blood.

Healthy HIV-negative adults with no recently reported acute infections or vaccinations were included as donors. Every donor was a Caucasian adult residing in Nashville, Tennessee, USA. Magnetic negative selection was used to enrich CD4+ T cells, after which naive cells were positively selected on CD45RA and the negative fraction became the memory subset. Blood was obtained by leukapheresis, after which PBMCs were separated by Ficoll-Histopaque density gradient centrifugation and cryopreserved in liquid nitrogen vapor phase. Analytical flow cytometry was used to check the purity and quantity of every magnetically sorted T cell population. Each sorted fraction had its genomic DNA isolated and then quantified by UV absorbance on a Nanodrop 2000c. Using the deep immunoSEQ assay, TCR CDR3 regions were amplified from genomic DNA by multiplex PCR. Genomic DNA extracted from each cell subset was distributed evenly over all wells of several immunoSEQ 96-well plates, and each plate served as one replicate. For sorted subsets, each replicate PCR was loaded with 200 ng genomic DNA, equivalent to some 31,000 T cell genomes. The purified libraries were quantified using a Qubit 3.0 fluorometer, sized with a Bioanalyzer 2100, and then quantified again using the KAPA Library Quantification kit. A separate single-read 150-cycle Illumina NextSeq 550 flow cell was used to sequence each immunoSEQ 96-well plate. The authors processed their data as follows. The immunoSEQ output contained only junctional sequences without quality scores, so filtering could not match that applied to full-length reads. To assign V/J genes and CDR3, sequences were annotated against IMGT germline references using PyIR, a Python wrapper for IgBLAST v1.9. Reads were filtered out if the reads had weak V/J assignments (E-value above 1e-6), no CDR3, stop codons, out-of-frame junctions, or ambiguous translated residues. A V3J clonotype was defined by an identical inferred V gene, J gene, and CDR3 amino acid sequence. Percentage overlap between repertoires was calculated by dividing the number of shared unique clonotypes by the size of the smaller repertoire. Three approaches were used to assess repertoire richness: RTK rarefaction, the Chao1 estimator, and Recon v2.1 estimates of unobserved clonotypes. OLGA was used to compute generation probabilities for all TCRbeta clonotypes that the gDNA method yielded from a handful of donors. TCRdb carries this immuneACCESS record with in-frame sequences only. Its versions omit some clonotypes, under half of them owing to an unresolved V gene in the studies checked, with the rest unexplained. The DNA was the basis for D and trimming; V, J and clone size are from that table. The sample has about 2.4 million clones on record, 93% of them singletons. 0.36% of the sample is held by the ten biggest clonotypes.

Of note for this clone: Which antigen it targets is not known. There are no base qualities to consult, and no much larger clone falls within one base.

The CDR3 measures 14 amino acids from cysteine to phenylalanine. CDR3 DNA only is kept here, 42 bases in frame from base 1. At the junction V is shortened by 3 bases and J by 6 bases, with 11 bases in between. Via the germline V gene, CDR1 is MNHNS and CDR2 SASEGT. The sample comprised naive CD4+ T cells from PBMCs. Read against the paper, the sample's cell subset or site label means: CD45RA+ positively selected. The clonotype originates from a man younger than 30 in good health. Some clones in this sample may be carry-over from other donors' samples. The sequence is built from TRBV6-1 and TRBJ1-4, with a tentative D gene TRBD1 over 5 matching bases. In nucleotides, the sequence is TGTGCCAGCAGTGAGGGGGGTTTGGATGAAAAACTGTTTTTT. Its protein product is CASSEGGLDEKLFF.